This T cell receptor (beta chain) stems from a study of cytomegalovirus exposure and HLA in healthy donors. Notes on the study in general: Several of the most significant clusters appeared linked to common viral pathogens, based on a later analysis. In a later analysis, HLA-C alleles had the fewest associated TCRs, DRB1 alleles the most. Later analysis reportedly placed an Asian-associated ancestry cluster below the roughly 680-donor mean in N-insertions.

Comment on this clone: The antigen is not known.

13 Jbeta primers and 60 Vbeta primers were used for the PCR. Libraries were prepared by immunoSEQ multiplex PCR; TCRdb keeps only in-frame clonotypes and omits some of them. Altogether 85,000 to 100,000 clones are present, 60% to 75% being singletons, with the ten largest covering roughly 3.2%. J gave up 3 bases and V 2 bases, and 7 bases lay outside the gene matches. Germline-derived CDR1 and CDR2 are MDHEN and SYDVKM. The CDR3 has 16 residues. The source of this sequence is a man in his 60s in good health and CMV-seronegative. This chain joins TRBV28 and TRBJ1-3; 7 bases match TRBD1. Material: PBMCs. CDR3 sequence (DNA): TGTGCCAGCAGTTTACCCCGAGGGGGCAGTGGAAACACCATATATTTT. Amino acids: CASSLPRGGSGNTIYF.